The present TCR beta chain was sequenced within a study of Ad26.COV2.S vaccination and SARS-CoV-2 variants. General study points: People who got the vaccine had more spike-specific TCR breadth than people who got placebo.

Some clones are missing from TCRdb's copy, which holds only in-frame ones; the method was immunoSEQ multiplex PCR. The repertoire consists of more than 85,000 clones, with around three quarters occurring once and the leading ten covering roughly 17%. CDR1 and CDR2 from the germline V gene are ENHRY and SYGVKD. The V and J ends lost 5 bases and 7 bases, in that order; junction bases with no gene match: 7. The CDR3 has 14 residues. As to this clone: What it binds is not known.

The TCR was taken from a human donor who had recovered from COVID-19. J is TRBJ1-4 and V is TRBV10-3; TRBD1 matches 7 bases. This specimen was peripheral blood, taken after recovery from COVID-19. The CDR3 reads CAISQTGLGEKLFF. The CDR3 region has the DNA TGTGCCATCAGTCAGACAGGGTTGGGTGAAAAACTGTTTTTT.